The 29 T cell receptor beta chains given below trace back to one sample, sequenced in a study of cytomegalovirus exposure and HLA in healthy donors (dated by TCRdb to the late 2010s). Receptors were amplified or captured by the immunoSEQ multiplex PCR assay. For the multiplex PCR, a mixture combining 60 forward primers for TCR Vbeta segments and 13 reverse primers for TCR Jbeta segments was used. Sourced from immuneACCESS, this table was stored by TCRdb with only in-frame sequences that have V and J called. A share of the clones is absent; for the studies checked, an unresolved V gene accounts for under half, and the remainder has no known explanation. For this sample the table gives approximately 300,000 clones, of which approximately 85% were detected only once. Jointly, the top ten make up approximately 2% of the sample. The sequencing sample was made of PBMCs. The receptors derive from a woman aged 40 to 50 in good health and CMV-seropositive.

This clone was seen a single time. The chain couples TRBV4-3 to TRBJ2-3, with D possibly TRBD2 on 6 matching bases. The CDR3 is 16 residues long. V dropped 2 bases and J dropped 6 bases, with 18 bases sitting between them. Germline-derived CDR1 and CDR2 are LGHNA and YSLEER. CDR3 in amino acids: CASSQLRTNGDDTQYF. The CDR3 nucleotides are TGCGCCAGCAGCCAACTCCGGACTAACGGTGATGATACGCAGTATTTT.

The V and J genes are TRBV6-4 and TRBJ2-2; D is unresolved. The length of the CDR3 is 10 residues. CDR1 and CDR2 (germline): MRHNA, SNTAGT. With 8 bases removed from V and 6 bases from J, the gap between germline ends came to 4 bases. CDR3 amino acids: CASPAGELFF. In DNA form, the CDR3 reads TGTGCCAGCCCCGCCGGGGAGCTGTTTTTT.

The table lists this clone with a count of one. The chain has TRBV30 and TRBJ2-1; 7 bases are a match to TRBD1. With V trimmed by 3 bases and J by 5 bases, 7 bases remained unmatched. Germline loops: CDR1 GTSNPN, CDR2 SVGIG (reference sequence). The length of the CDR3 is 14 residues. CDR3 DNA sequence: TGTGCCTGGAGCTCCGGGACAGAAAACAATGAGCAGTTCTTC. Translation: CAWSSGTENNEQFF.

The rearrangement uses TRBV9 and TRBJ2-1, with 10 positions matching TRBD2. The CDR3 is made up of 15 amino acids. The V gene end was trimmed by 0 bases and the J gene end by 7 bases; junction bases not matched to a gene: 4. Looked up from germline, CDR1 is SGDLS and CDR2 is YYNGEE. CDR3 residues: CASSVAAGGGNEQFF. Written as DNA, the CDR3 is TGTGCCAGCAGCGTAGCAGCGGGAGGGGGGAATGAGCAGTTCTTC.

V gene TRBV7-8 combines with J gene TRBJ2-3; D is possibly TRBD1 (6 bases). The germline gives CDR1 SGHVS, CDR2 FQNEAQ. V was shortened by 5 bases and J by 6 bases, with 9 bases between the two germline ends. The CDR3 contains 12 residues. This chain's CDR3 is CASSADRDTQYF. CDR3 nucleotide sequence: TGTGCCAGCAGCGCAGACAGGGATACGCAGTATTTT.

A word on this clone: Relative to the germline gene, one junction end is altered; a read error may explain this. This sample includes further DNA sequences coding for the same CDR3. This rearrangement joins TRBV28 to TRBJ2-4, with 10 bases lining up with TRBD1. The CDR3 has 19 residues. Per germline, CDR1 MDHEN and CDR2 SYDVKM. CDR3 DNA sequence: TGTGCCAGCAGTTTAGTTGGACAGGGGGATATACTAGCCAAAAACATCCAGTACTTC. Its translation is CASSLVGQGDILAKNIQYF.

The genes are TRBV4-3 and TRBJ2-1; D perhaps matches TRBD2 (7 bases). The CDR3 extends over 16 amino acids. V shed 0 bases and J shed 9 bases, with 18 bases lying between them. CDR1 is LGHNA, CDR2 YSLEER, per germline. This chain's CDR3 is CASSQDLRGRGAEQFF. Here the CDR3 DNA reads TGCGCCAGCAGCCAAGATCTTCGGGGGAGGGGGGCTGAGCAGTTCTTC.

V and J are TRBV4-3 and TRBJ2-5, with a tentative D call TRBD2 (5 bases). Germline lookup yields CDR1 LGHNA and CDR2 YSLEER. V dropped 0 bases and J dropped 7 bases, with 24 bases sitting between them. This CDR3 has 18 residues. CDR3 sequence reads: CASSQDYIAAPPRGTQYF. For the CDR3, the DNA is TGCGCCAGCAGCCAAGATTACATTGCGGCCCCCCCACGGGGGACCCAGTACTTC.

CDR3 nucleotide sequence: TGTGCCTGGAGTACAGCGGGAGGGTCCCTTTACGAGCAGTACTTC. It is translated as CAWSTAGGSLYEQYF. The genes are TRBV30 and TRBJ2-5, with 10 positions matching TRBD2. The tail of the sequence fits TRBJ2-7 better, so the J call may be wrong. This CDR3 is built from 15 residues. CDR1 and CDR2 (germline): GTSNPN, SVGIG (reference sequence).

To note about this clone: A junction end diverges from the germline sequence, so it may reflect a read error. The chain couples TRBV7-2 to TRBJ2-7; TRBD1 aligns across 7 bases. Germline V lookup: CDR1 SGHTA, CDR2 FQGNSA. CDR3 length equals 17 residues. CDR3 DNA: TGTGCCAGCAGCATAGCTACTTGGGGACAGAGCTCCTACGAGCAGTACTTC. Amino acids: CASSIATWGQSSYEQYF.

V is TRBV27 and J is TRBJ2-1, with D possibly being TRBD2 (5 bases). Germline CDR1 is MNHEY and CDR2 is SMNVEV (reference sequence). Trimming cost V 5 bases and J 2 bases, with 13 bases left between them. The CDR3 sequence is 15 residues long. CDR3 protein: CASSKSGYPYNEQFF. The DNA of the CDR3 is TGTGCCAGCAGTAAGAGCGGATATCCCTACAATGAGCAGTTCTTC.

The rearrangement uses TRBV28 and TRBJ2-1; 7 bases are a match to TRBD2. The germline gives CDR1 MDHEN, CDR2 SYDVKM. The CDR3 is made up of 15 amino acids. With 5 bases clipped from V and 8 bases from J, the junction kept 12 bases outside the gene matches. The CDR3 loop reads CASSGVSGPGYEQFF. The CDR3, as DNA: TGTGCCAGCAGTGGGGTTAGCGGGCCGGGGTATGAGCAGTTCTTC.

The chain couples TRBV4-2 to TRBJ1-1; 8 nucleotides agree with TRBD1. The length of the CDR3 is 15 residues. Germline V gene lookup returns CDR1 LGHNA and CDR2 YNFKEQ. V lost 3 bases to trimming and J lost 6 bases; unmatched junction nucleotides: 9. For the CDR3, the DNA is TGTGCCAGCAGCCAGGGACAGGCAGTTCAGGCTGAAGCTTTCTTT. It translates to CASSQGQAVQAEAFF.

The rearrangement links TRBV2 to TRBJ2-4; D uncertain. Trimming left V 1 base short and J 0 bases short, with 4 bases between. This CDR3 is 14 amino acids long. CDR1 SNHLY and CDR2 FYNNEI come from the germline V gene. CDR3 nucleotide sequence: TGTGCCAGCAGTGAAGGCAGAGCCAAAAACATTCAGTACTTC. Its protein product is CASSEGRAKNIQYF.

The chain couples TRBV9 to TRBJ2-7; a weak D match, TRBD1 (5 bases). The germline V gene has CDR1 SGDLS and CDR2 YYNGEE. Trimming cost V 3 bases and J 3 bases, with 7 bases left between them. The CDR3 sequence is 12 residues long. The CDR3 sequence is CASSGQGYEQYF. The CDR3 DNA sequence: TGTGCCAGCAGCGGCCAGGGCTACGAGCAGTACTTC. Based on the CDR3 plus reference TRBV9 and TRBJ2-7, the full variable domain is DSGVTQTPKHLITATGQRVTLRCSPRSGDLSVYWYQQSLDQGLQFLIQYYNGEERAKGNILERFSAQQFPDLHSELNLSSLELGDSALYFCASSGQGYEQYFGPGTRLTVT.

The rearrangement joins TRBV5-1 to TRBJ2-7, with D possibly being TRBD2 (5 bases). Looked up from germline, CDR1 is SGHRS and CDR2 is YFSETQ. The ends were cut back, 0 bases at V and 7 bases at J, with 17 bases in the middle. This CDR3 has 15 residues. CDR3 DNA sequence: TGCGCCAGCAGCTTGGGATCCGGGGATTATTTAGAGCAGTACTTC. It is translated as CASSLGSGDYLEQYF.

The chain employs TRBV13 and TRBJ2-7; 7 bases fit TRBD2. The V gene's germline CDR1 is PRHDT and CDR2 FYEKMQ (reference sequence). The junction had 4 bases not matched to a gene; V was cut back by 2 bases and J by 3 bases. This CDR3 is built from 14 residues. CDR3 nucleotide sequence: TGTGCCAGCAGCTTACAACTAGCGTTCTACGAGCAGTACTTC. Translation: CASSLQLAFYEQYF. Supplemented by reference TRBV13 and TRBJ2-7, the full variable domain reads AAGVIQSPRHLIKEKRETATLKCYPIPRHDTVYWYQQGPGQDPQFLISFYEKMQSDKGSIPDRFSAQQFSDYHSELNMSSLELGDSALYFCASSLQLAFYEQYFGPGTRLTVT.

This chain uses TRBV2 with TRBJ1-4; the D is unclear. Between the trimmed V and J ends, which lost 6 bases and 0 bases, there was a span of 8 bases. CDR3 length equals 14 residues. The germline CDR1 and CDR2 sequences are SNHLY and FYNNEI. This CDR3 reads CASRSLATNEKLFF. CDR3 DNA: TGTGCCAGCAGGTCATTAGCAACTAATGAAAAACTGTTTTTT.

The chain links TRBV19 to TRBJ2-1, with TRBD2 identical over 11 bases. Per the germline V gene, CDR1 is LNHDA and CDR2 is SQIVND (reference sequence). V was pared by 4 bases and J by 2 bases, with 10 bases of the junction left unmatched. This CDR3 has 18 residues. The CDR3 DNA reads TGTGCCAGTAGTAAGATAAGGGAACTAGCGGGAGCCTACAATGAGCAGTTCTTC. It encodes CASSKIRELAGAYNEQFF. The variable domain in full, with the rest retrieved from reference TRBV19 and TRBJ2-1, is DGGITQSPKYLFRKEGQNVTLSCEQNLNHDAMYWYRQDPGQGLRLIYYSQIVNDFQKGDIAEGYSVSREKKESFPLTVTSAQKNPTAFYLCASSKIRELAGAYNEQFFGPGTRLTVL.

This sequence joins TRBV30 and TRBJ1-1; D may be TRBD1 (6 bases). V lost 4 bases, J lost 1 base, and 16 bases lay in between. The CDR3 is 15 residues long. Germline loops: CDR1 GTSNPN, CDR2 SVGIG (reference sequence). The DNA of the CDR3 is TGTGCCTGGAAAGTACCCACACAGGGGAACACTGAAGCTTTCTTT. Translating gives CAWKVPTQGNTEAFF.

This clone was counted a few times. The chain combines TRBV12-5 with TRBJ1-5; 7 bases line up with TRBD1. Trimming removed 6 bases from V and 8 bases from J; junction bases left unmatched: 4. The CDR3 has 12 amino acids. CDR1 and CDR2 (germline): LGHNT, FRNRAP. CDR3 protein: CASGKTGEPQHF. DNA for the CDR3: TGTGCTAGTGGAAAAACAGGGGAGCCCCAGCATTTT.

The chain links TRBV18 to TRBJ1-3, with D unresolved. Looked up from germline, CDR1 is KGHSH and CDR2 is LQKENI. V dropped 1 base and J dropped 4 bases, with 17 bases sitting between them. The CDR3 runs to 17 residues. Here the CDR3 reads CASSPLFGISGGNTIYF. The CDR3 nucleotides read TGTGCCAGCTCACCACTCTTCGGGATCTCGGGCGGAAACACCATATATTTT. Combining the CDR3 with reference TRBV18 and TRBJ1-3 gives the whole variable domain NAGVMQNPRHLVRRRGQEARLRCSPMKGHSHVYWYRQLPEEGLKFMVYLQKENIIDESGMPKERFSAEFPKEGPSILRIQQVVRGDSAAYFCASSPLFGISGGNTIYFGEGSWLTVV.

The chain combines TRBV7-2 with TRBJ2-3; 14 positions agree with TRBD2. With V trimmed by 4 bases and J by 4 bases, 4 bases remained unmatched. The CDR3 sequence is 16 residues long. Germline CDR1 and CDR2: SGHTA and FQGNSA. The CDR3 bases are TGTGCCAGCAGCTCGGGACTAGCGGGAGAGGCAGATACGCAGTATTTT. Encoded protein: CASSSGLAGEADTQYF.

CDR3 loop: CASSVKLNSYEQYF. The DNA for the CDR3 is TGTGCCAGCAGCGTAAAACTCAACTCCTACGAGCAGTACTTC. The J gene is TRBJ2-7, the V gene TRBV9; D gene ambiguous. CDR1 and CDR2 from the germline V gene are SGDLS and YYNGEE. V lost 1 base and J 0 bases, leaving 8 bases between the germline ends. The CDR3 runs to 14 residues.

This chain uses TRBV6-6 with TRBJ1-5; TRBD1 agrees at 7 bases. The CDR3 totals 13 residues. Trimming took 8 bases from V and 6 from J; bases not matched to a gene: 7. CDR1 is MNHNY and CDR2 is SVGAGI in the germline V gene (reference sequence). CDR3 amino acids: CASQRQGGQPQHF. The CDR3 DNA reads TGTGCCAGCCAAAGACAGGGCGGTCAGCCCCAGCATTTT.

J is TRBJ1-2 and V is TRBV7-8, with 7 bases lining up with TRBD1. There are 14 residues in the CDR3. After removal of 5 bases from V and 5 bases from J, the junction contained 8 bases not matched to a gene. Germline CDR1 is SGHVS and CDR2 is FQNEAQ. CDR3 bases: TGTGCCAGCAGCAGAGACAGGGCGAGGTATGGCTACACCTTC. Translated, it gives CASSRDRARYGYTF. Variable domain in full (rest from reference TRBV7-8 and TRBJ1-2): GAGVSQSPRYKVAKRGQDVALRCDPISGHVSLFWYQQALGQGPEFLTYFQNEAQLDKSGLPSDRFFAERPEGSVSTLKIQRTQQEDSAVYLCASSRDRARYGYTFGSGTRLTVV.

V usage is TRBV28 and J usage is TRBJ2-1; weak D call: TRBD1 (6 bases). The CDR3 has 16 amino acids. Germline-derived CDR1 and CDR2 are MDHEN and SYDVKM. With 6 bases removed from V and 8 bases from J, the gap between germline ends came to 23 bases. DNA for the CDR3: TGTGCCAGCAGCAACGCCGGGACATGGGGTTTCGATGAGCAGTTCTTC. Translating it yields CASSNAGTWGFDEQFF.

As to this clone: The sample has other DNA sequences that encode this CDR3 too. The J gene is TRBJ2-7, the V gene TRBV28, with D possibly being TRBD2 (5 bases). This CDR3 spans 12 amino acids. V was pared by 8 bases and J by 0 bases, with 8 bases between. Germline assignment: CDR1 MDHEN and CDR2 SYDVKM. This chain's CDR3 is CASSGSSYEQYF. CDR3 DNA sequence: TGTGCCAGCTCGGGGAGCTCCTACGAGCAGTACTTC. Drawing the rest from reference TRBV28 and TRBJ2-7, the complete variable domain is DVKVTQSSRYLVKRTGEKVFLECVQDMDHENMFWYRQDPGLGLRLIYFSYDVKMKEKGDIPEGYSVSREKKERFSLILESASTNQTSMYLCASSGSSYEQYFGPGTRLTVT.

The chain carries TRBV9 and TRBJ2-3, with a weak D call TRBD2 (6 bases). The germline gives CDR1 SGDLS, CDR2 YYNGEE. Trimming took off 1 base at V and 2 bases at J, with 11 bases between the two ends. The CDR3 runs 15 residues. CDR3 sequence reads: CASSVITGATDTQYF. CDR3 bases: TGTGCCAGCAGCGTAATAACGGGAGCCACAGATACGCAGTATTTT. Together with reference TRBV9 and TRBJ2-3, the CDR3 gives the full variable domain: DSGVTQTPKHLITATGQRVTLRCSPRSGDLSVYWYQQSLDQGLQFLIQYYNGEERAKGNILERFSAQQFPDLHSELNLSSLELGDSALYFCASSVITGATDTQYFGPGTRLTVL.